A selection of T cell receptor beta chains follows, all from one sample in a study of cytomegalovirus exposure and HLA in healthy donors. Produced via immunoSEQ multiplex PCR; TCRdb's table is partial and in-frame only. The table records 110,000 to 150,000 clones, roughly three quarters of them present only once. The sample was PBMCs. All receptors come from a female donor in good health and CMV-seronegative. Both conserved end residues are trimmed from each CDR3. A row's size may be missing; if present it is once, few, many or a size class.

clone size	V gene	CDR3 protein
.	TRBV6-6	ASSYGQKNTEAF
.	TRBV5-4	ASSLLGLASNEQF
once	TRBV9	ASSVGASGFYNEQF
.	TRBV2	ASSRSSGADSYNEQF
.	TRBV7-2	ASSQHQYEQF
.	TRBV27	ASSLDGIGVNQPQH
.	TRBV19	ASSTSTGNTEAF
.	TRBV13	ASSWPRDRGTQY
.	TRBV27	ASSLDSEDQPQH
.	TRBV5-1	ASRTERNSPLH
.	TRBV30	AWGPRDTQY
.	TRBV19	ASSVAGGTDTQY
.	TRBV14	ASSLGLAGGRGETQY
.	TRBV29-1	SVGQGAVQGTEAF
.	TRBV15	ATSRDKGDGYEQY
.	TRBV5-1	ASRGQDEKLF
.	TRBV9	ASSVELGANYGYT
once	TRBV6-5	ASSYSWVEEQY
few	TRBV7-9	ASSITGYEQY
once	TRBV19	ASRAGAFYNEQF
.	TRBV29-1	SVADRKVNGYT
.	TRBV29-1	SVGDRAGYNEQF
.	TRBV6-1	ASSERGQLGRTQY
.	TRBV11-3	ASSPRTSGGYEQY
few	TRBV7-2	ASSFGQVGDSPLH
once	TRBV25-1	ASSEPGVTDTQY
.	TRBV9	ASSIFPSGETQY
few	TRBV2	ASSGGSRDQPQH
.	TRBV10-3	AISGTGGSLSYEQY
.	TRBV4-3	ASSPNSGGSTGTDTQY
.	TRBV18	ASSRATYEQY
.	TRBV7-2	ASSLRREVPPYEQY
once	TRBV6-5	ASSRDRPYEQY
once	TRBV27	ASSLAGGDLNEQF
.	TRBV7-9	ASSLSGTGGTEAF
.	TRBV10-2	ASSIGTYQETQY
few	TRBV2	ASSMLSYNEQF
.	TRBV7-9	ASSLNGRSYEQY
few	TRBV4-1	ASSQADRGIGYGYT
.	TRBV7-3	ASSLTSGGYPSSYNEQF
.	TRBV18	ASSPGEGTEAF
.	TRBV30	AWRTGAGYT
.	TRBV2	ASSSTGGQY
.	TRBV6-5	ASSYSTGRGNTIY
.	TRBV7-2	ASSLAGHPDTQY
.	TRBV11-2	ASSLDRGSPGYT